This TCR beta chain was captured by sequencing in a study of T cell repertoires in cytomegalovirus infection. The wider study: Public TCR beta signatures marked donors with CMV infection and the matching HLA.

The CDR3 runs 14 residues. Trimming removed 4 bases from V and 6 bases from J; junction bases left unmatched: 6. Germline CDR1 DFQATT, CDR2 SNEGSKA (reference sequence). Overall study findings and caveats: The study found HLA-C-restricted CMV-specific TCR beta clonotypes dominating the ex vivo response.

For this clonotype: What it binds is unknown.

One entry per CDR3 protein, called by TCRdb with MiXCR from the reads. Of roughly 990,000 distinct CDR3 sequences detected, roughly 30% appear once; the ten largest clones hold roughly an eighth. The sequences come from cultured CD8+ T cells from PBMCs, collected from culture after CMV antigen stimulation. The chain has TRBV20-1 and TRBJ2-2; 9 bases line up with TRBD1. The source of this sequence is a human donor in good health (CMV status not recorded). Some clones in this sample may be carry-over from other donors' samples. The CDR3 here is CSATRDREPGELFF. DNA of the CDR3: TGCAGTGCTACTAGGGACAGGGAACCCGGGGAGCTGTTTTTT.